The 26 T cell receptor beta chains below come from one sample, sequenced in a study of PD-1 blockade in classical Hodgkin lymphoma. All patients relapsed after autologous stem cell transplantation, and brentuximab vedotin exposure varied. Here immunoSEQ multiplex PCR was the method, and the copy in TCRdb shows in-frame clones only, minus some. The data contain tens of thousands of clones, 71% of them seen just once; the ten biggest clones take up 3% to 4%. Sequenced material: peripheral blood mononuclear cells (PBMCs), taken before the second cycle of nivolumab. Receptors originate from a human donor with classical Hodgkin lymphoma.

The chain has TRBV6-1 and TRBJ2-7; tentative D call: TRBD2 (5 bases). Trimming cost V 6 bases and J 2 bases, with 11 bases left between them. The CDR3 totals 13 residues. Germline CDR1 reads MNHNS; CDR2 reads SASEGT. The CDR3 DNA reads TGTGCCAGCAGCCCCGGACTGCCCTACGAGCAGTACTTC. As protein: CASSPGLPYEQYF.

This clone was observed a handful of times. The J gene is TRBJ2-7, the V gene TRBV6-6; D not resolved. CDR3 length equals 13 residues. V lost 6 bases and J 7 bases, leaving 16 bases between the germline ends. Germline CDR1 and CDR2: MNHNY and SVGAGI (reference sequence). The CDR3 DNA follows: TGTGCCAGCAGGATCCCTCCACGCGGAGAGCAGTACTTC. This translates into CASRIPPRGEQYF.

The gene calls are TRBV13 and TRBJ1-4; D might be TRBD1 (5 bases). This CDR3 is 19 amino acids long. The V gene's germline CDR1 is PRHDT and CDR2 FYEKMQ (reference sequence). Deletions cut 4 bases from V and 7 bases from J, with 28 bases between. CDR3 bases: TGTGCCAGCAGCTACCGCGGGCAGTGGAAAGGCGGGGGAGGTGAAAAACTGTTTTTT. Its protein product is CASSYRGQWKGGGGEKLFF.

The CDR3 region is CASSSDRGRGYTF. The CDR3 DNA reads TGTGCCAGCAGCTCGGACAGGGGACGAGGCTACACCTTC. The chain carries TRBV5-6 and TRBJ1-2, with 9 bases identical to TRBD1. Germline lookup yields CDR1 SGHDT and CDR2 YYEEEE. The CDR3 has 13 residues. The V gene end was trimmed by 3 bases and the J gene end by 8 bases; junction bases not matched to a gene: 5.

The genes are TRBV5-1 and TRBJ2-5; the D gene is possibly TRBD2 (5 bases). This CDR3 is 18 amino acids long. Germline V lookup: CDR1 SGHRS, CDR2 YFSETQ. Trimming removed 0 bases from V and 0 bases from J, with 18 bases in between. CDR3 in amino acids: CASSLGARSGLYQETQYF. CDR3 bases: TGCGCCAGCAGCTTGGGTGCCAGGTCGGGGTTGTACCAAGAGACCCAGTACTTC.

For the CDR3, the DNA is TGTGCCATCGTCATGGGCCCAGGGCCTTCCTACGAGCAGTACTTC. Translation: CAIVMGPGPSYEQYF. This chain joins TRBV10-3 and TRBJ2-7; TRBD1 is a possible D gene (5 bases). With 8 bases removed from V and 1 base from J, the gap between germline ends came to 18 bases. The CDR3 runs 15 residues. CDR1 ENHRY and CDR2 SYGVKD come from the germline V gene.

The V and J genes are TRBV6-5 and TRBJ2-1; TRBD1 agrees at 7 bases. Germline-derived CDR1 and CDR2 are MNHEY and SVGAGI. J gave up 4 bases and V 8 bases, and 8 bases lay outside the gene matches. The CDR3 spans 14 residues. The CDR3 coding sequence is TGTGCCAGCGGCAGACAGGGACCATACAATGAGCAGTTCTTC. Translated, it gives CASGRQGPYNEQFF.

The chain links TRBV11-2 to TRBJ2-5; 11 bases are a match to TRBD2. The CDR3 extends over 15 amino acids. CDR1 is SGHAT and CDR2 is FQNNGV in the germline V gene. Trimming cost V 6 bases and J 4 bases; bases outside gene matches: 7. DNA of the CDR3: TGTGCCAGCAGTTTTAATAGCGGGGGGGGAGAGACCCAGTACTTC. It encodes CASSFNSGGGETQYF.

This sequence joins TRBV9 and TRBJ1-2; TRBD1 is a possible D gene (6 bases). The V gene's germline CDR1 is SGDLS and CDR2 YYNGEE. The CDR3 totals 15 residues. The V gene lost 0 bases and the J gene lost 2 bases, with 11 bases spanning the gap. CDR3 region: CASSVAVRGNYGYTF. The CDR3 coding sequence is TGTGCCAGCAGCGTAGCGGTCAGGGGCAACTATGGCTACACCTTC.

In regard to this clone: The germline gene is not matched at one end of the junction; a read error may be the cause. The chain joins TRBV7-7 to TRBJ2-1; possible D gene TRBD2, 6 bases. Germline loops: CDR1 SSHAT, CDR2 FNYEAQ (reference sequence). The CDR3 is 16 residues long. CDR3 coding DNA: TGTGCTAGCAGCCCCACGACGGTGGGACCCGGGAGTGAGCAGTTCTTC. Translated, it gives CASSPTTVGPGSEQFF.

The V gene is TRBV11-3, the J gene TRBJ2-1; D may be TRBD1 or TRBD2 (5 bases each). V was trimmed by 4 bases and J by 8 bases, leaving 12 bases between them. Germline V lookup: CDR1 SGHNT, CDR2 YENEEA. The CDR3 length is 13 residues. The CDR3 region has the DNA TGTGCCAGCAGCTGGACCGGGACCGATGAGCAGTTCTTC. Amino acids: CASSWTGTDEQFF.

The chain links TRBV27 to TRBJ2-3; 7 bases are a match to TRBD2. The V gene end was trimmed by 0 bases and the J gene end by 1 base; junction bases not matched to a gene: 1. The CDR3 totals 15 residues. Germline V CDR1 and CDR2: MNHEY, SMNVEV (reference sequence). CDR3 protein: CASSLSAGGTDTQYF. CDR3 DNA: TGTGCCAGCAGTTTATCGGCGGGGGGCACAGATACGCAGTATTTT.

The chain combines TRBV10-2 with TRBJ2-5; a weak D match, TRBD1 (5 bases). From germline, CDR1 is WSHSY and CDR2 SAAADI. V was cut by 3 bases and J by 5 bases, with 19 bases left in between. The CDR3 length is 16 residues. This chain's CDR3 is CASSDLVQGVSETQYF. CDR3 DNA sequence: TGCGCCAGCAGTGACTTGGTCCAGGGCGTCTCGGAGACCCAGTACTTC.

The chain has TRBV4-2 and TRBJ2-7, with 9 bases that match TRBD2. CDR3 length: 15 amino acids. Losses at the gene ends were 1 base for V and 3 bases for J; bases not matched to a gene: 4. Germline lookup yields CDR1 LGHNA and CDR2 YNFKEQ. This chain's CDR3 is CASSQVGSGGYEQYF. Written as DNA, the CDR3 is TGTGCCAGCAGCCAAGTAGGTAGCGGGGGCTACGAGCAGTACTTC.

The chain recombines TRBV7-2 with TRBJ2-7, with TRBD2 matching 8 bases. The germline V gene encodes CDR1 SGHTA and CDR2 FQGNSA. CDR3 length: 15 amino acids. Trimming at V came to 5 bases and at J to 5 bases, leaving 11 bases not matched to a gene. The CDR3 reads CASSPRGGGPNEQYF. In nucleotides, the CDR3 is TGTGCCAGCAGCCCGAGGGGCGGGGGGCCTAACGAGCAGTACTTC.

The chain couples TRBV7-2 to TRBJ2-7, with no clear D. Germline V gene sequence: CDR1 SGHTA, CDR2 FQGNSA. V lost 4 bases and J 6 bases, leaving 13 bases between the germline ends. The CDR3 is made up of 13 amino acids. DNA for the CDR3: TGTGCCAGCAGCTACCAGTACATAAGCGAGCAGTACTTC. Its translation is CASSYQYISEQYF.

CDR3 amino acids: CASSYGTRHPTDTQYF. CDR3 in DNA: TGTGCCAGCAGTTACGGTACGCGACATCCCACAGATACGCAGTATTTT. J is TRBJ2-3 and V is TRBV6-5; D remains ambiguous. This CDR3 spans 16 amino acids. The germline gives CDR1 MNHEY, CDR2 SVGAGI. Trimming removed 2 bases at V and 2 bases at J, with 14 bases between.

The rearrangement joins TRBV6-1 to TRBJ1-4; no definite D call. Germline-derived CDR1 and CDR2 are MNHNS and SASEGT. Trimming cost V 6 bases and J 0 bases, with 11 bases left between them. The CDR3 has 15 amino acids. The CDR3 DNA follows: TGTGCCAGCAGCCTCACCCGTACAACTAATGAAAAACTGTTTTTT. This codes for CASSLTRTTNEKLFF.

The rearrangement uses TRBV7-9 and TRBJ2-1, with TRBD2 matching 10 bases. The CDR3 totals 18 residues. With 5 bases clipped from V and 5 bases from J, the junction kept 15 bases outside the gene matches. Germline lookup yields CDR1 SEHNR and CDR2 FQNEAQ (reference sequence). The DNA of the CDR3 is TGTGCCAGCAGCCCTCGGATCCCCGGGACTAGCGTCCACAATGAGCAGTTCTTC. It encodes CASSPRIPGTSVHNEQFF.

A few counts support this clone. This sequence joins TRBV19 and TRBJ1-5; TRBD1 might be the D (6 bases). The ends were cut back, 4 bases at V and 4 bases at J, with 11 bases in the middle. This CDR3 has 14 residues. The germline V gene encodes CDR1 LNHDA and CDR2 SQIVND (reference sequence). CDR3 nucleotides: TGTGCCAGTAGTACTCATCAGGGGAATCAGCCCCAGCATTTT. As protein: CASSTHQGNQPQHF.

This chain joins TRBV5-4 and TRBJ2-3; 14 positions agree with TRBD2. In germline, CDR1 is SGHNT, CDR2 YYREEE (reference sequence). The ends lost 4 bases at V and 1 base at J; junction bases unmatched: 2. There are 16 residues in the CDR3. The CDR3 region is CASSKGLAGGTDTQYF. The CDR3 DNA reads TGTGCCAGCAGCAAGGGACTAGCGGGGGGCACAGATACGCAGTATTTT.

This clone appeared a few times. This chain links TRBV19 with TRBJ2-1, with D possibly matching TRBD2 (5 bases). The CDR3 loop spans 13 amino acids. CDR1 and CDR2 from the germline V gene are LNHDA and SQIVND (reference sequence). Trimming took off 10 bases at V and 7 bases at J, with 17 bases between the two ends. CDR3 amino acids: CATTQTGWNEQFF. CDR3 nucleotide sequence: TGTGCCACCACTCAAACGGGGTGGAATGAGCAGTTCTTC.

J is TRBJ1-5 and V is TRBV28; D not certain. Trimming shortened V by 3 bases and J by 3 bases, and 12 bases separated the two germline ends. CDR1 MDHEN and CDR2 SYDVKM come from the germline V gene. This CDR3 has 15 residues. CDR3 nucleotides: TGTGCCAGCAGTTTTTCTGTGGGATACAATCAGCCCCAGCATTTT. This sequence encodes CASSFSVGYNQPQHF.

The rearrangement links TRBV7-2 to TRBJ2-1, with 16 bases that match TRBD2. CDR1 SGHTA and CDR2 FQGNSA come from the germline V gene. This CDR3 comprises 17 residues. The trim removed 3 bases at V and 9 bases at J, leaving 8 bases unmatched. The CDR3 loop is CASSFIPGLAGGSEQFF. DNA for the CDR3: TGTGCCAGCAGCTTCATCCCGGGACTAGCGGGGGGGAGTGAGCAGTTCTTC.

This clone qualifies as medium-sized. V gene TRBV27 combines with J gene TRBJ1-1; D is undetermined. The CDR3 length is 13 residues. The ends were cut back, 1 base at V and 1 base at J, with 4 bases in the middle. Germline CDR1 and CDR2: MNHEY and SMNVEV (reference sequence). The CDR3 spells CASSLFGNTEAFF. The CDR3 DNA follows: TGTGCCAGCAGTTTATTCGGGAACACTGAAGCTTTCTTT.

The genes are TRBV4-1 and TRBJ1-1; D is uncertain. The CDR3 contains 13 residues. The V gene lost 4 bases and the J gene lost 1 base, with 7 bases spanning the gap. The germline CDR1 and CDR2 sequences are MGHRA and YSYEKL. CDR3 region: CASSPPSNTEAFF. In nucleotides, the CDR3 is TGCGCCAGCAGCCCCCCTTCGAACACTGAAGCTTTCTTT.